The 18 T cell receptor beta chains given below trace back to one sample, sequenced in a study of shared clonotypes between healthy human individuals. Naive CD8 cells, CD45RO-negative and positively selected for CCR7, excluded terminally differentiated effector memory CD45RA+ cells. The method was immunoSEQ multiplex PCR; TCRdb's version includes in-frame clones alone and lacks a portion of them. The table lists about 680,000 clones, just over 90% of them singletons. Sequenced input: naive CD8+ T cells sorted from blood. These receptors were obtained from a man between 25 and 39 years old in good health.

The rearrangement joins TRBV15 to TRBJ2-1, with 10 positions matching TRBD2. Germline trimming cut 7 bases from V and 7 bases from J; bases unmatched to any gene: 7. Per germline, CDR1 LNHNV and CDR2 YYDKDF (reference sequence). The CDR3 has 14 residues. CDR3 amino acids: CATKSGRARNEQFF. As DNA, the CDR3 is TGTGCCACCAAGAGCGGGAGGGCCCGGAATGAGCAGTTCTTC.

This sequence joins TRBV4-1 and TRBJ2-5; TRBD2 is a possible D gene (6 bases). V lost 3 bases to trimming and J lost 4 bases, with 18 bases between them. The germline V gene has CDR1 MGHRA and CDR2 YSYEKL. The CDR3 has 16 residues. CDR3 DNA sequence: TGCGCCAGCAGCCATCGGATCGGGGGAAGGGGAGAGACCCAGTACTTC. The encoded protein is CASSHRIGGRGETQYF.

This chain links TRBV6-1 with TRBJ1-2; TRBD1 matches 10 bases. Germline values: CDR1 MNHNS, CDR2 SASEGT. J was trimmed by 4 bases and V by 5 bases; bases with no gene match: 4. The CDR3 is 14 amino acids. The CDR3 loop reads CASSLRDRGYGYTF. In nucleotides, the CDR3 is TGTGCCAGCAGTCTCCGGGACAGGGGCTATGGCTACACCTTC.

The V gene is TRBV27, the J gene TRBJ1-3; the match to TRBD1 covers 10 bases. CDR3 length: 15 amino acids. The germline CDR1 and CDR2 sequences are MNHEY and SMNVEV (reference sequence). Trimming at V came to 6 bases and at J to 6 bases, leaving 8 bases not matched to a gene. The CDR3 nucleotides are TGTGCCAGCAGACTTACCGGGACAGGGGAAAACACCATATATTTT. Amino acids: CASRLTGTGENTIYF.

This clone was recorded once. V gene TRBV15 combines with J gene TRBJ1-5; D is uncertain. This CDR3 contains 14 residues. V was trimmed by 1 base and J by 7 bases, leaving 11 bases between them. CDR1 and CDR2 (germline): LNHNV, YYDKDF (reference sequence). Here the CDR3 DNA reads TGTGCCACCAGCAGAGGCCGGGGTGGACAGCCCCAGCATTTT. This gives the protein CATSRGRGGQPQHF.

The chain links TRBV5-8 to TRBJ2-7, with D possibly TRBD1 on 6 matching bases. Trimming took 3 bases from V and 2 from J, leaving 12 bases between them. CDR1 SGHTS and CDR2 YDEGEE come from the germline V gene. The CDR3 is 14 residues long. CDR3 coding DNA: TGTGCCAGCAGCTACCAGGGGCACCCCTACGAGCAGTACTTC. It specifies CASSYQGHPYEQYF.

The V and J genes are TRBV9 and TRBJ2-3; either TRBD1 or TRBD2 may fit D (5 bases each). V shed 4 bases and J shed 6 bases, with 24 bases lying between them. Germline-derived CDR1 and CDR2 are SGDLS and YYNGEE. This CDR3 comprises 17 residues. CDR3 DNA: TGTGCCAGCAGCCTTCGAGGCCGCCGGGACCCCACGGATACGCAGTATTTT. Encoded protein: CASSLRGRRDPTDTQYF.

This clone was recorded once. The chain employs TRBV28 and TRBJ2-5; D is uncertain. The CDR3 consists of 10 residues. Germline V CDR1 and CDR2: MDHEN, SYDVKM. V shed 6 bases and J shed 7 bases, with 6 bases lying between them. The CDR3 bases are TGTGCCAGCAGCGGTCCGACCCAGTACTTC. It translates to CASSGPTQYF.

This chain connects TRBV5-1 to TRBJ2-7; TRBD2 is a possible D gene (6 bases). Germline V lookup: CDR1 SGHRS, CDR2 YFSETQ. Trimming removed 3 bases from V and 4 bases from J, with 20 bases in between. The CDR3 extends over 16 amino acids. CDR3 in DNA: TGCGCCAGCAGCTCTCGTTCCGGGAGAGAGAGGTACGAGCAGTACTTC. As protein: CASSSRSGRERYEQYF.

The chain employs TRBV4-1 and TRBJ2-7; 9 nucleotides match TRBD1. This CDR3 contains 15 residues. V lost 1 base and J lost 5; bases outside the gene matches: 6. CDR1 MGHRA and CDR2 YSYEKL come from the germline V gene. The CDR3 protein is CASSQVYRGLDEQYF. Here the CDR3 DNA reads TGCGCCAGCAGCCAAGTCTACAGGGGGCTTGACGAGCAGTACTTC.

The chain's CDR3 is CATLTGLSYEQYF. DNA of the CDR3: TGTGCCACTCTGACAGGTCTATCCTACGAGCAGTACTTC. The rearrangement joins TRBV2 to TRBJ2-7; tentative D call: TRBD1 (6 bases). Germline CDR1 SNHLY, CDR2 FYNNEI. The CDR3 has 13 amino acids. V lost 10 bases and J lost 1, with 14 bases in between.

In its sample, this clone was seen once. The chain is built from TRBV27 and TRBJ2-1; 8 bases map to TRBD2. Per germline, CDR1 MNHEY and CDR2 SMNVEV (reference sequence). The CDR3 length is 15 residues. Unmatched junction bases numbered 11, after V lost 5 bases and J lost 8 bases. CDR3 sequence: CASSTPSTRGDEQFF. The CDR3 DNA follows: TGTGCCAGCAGTACCCCGTCCACGCGGGGGGATGAGCAGTTCTTC.

This sequence joins TRBV2 and TRBJ2-2; no clear D. The germline gives CDR1 SNHLY, CDR2 FYNNEI. Deletions cut 6 bases from V and 6 bases from J, with 17 bases between. The CDR3 has 15 residues. The CDR3 loop reads CASSRSEVSPGELFF. In DNA, the CDR3 is TGTGCCAGCAGCCGGAGCGAGGTTAGCCCCGGGGAGCTGTTTTTT. The whole variable domain, filled in from reference TRBV2 and TRBJ2-2, reads EPEVTQTPSHQVTQMGQEVILRCVPISNHLYFYWYRQILGQKVEFLVSFYNNEISEKSEIFDDQFSVERPDGSNFTLKIRSTKLEDSAMYFCASSRSEVSPGELFFGEGSRLTVL.

This chain links TRBV2 with TRBJ2-1; D gene uncertain. With 3 bases removed from V and 8 bases from J, the gap between germline ends came to 8 bases. The CDR3 loop spans 12 amino acids. From germline, CDR1 is SNHLY and CDR2 FYNNEI. The DNA for the CDR3 is TGTGCCAGCAGTGAGAAGTACGATGAGCAGTTCTTC. Translated, it gives CASSEKYDEQFF.

The chain combines TRBV7-6 with TRBJ1-4, with no clear D. Trimming removed 1 base from V and 8 bases from J, with 11 bases in between. In germline, CDR1 is SGHVS, CDR2 FNYEAQ. This CDR3 contains 14 residues. CDR3: CASSLGGITEKLFF. The CDR3 DNA is TGTGCCAGCAGCTTAGGAGGGATTACGGAAAAACTGTTTTTT.

This chain links TRBV29-1 with TRBJ2-7, with unresolved D. The CDR3 is 12 residues long. V lost 3 bases to trimming and J lost 2 bases, with 8 bases between them. Germline V gives CDR1 SQVTM, CDR2 ANQGSEA. This CDR3 reads CSVEVRPYEQYF. In DNA, the CDR3 is TGCAGCGTTGAGGTACGTCCCTACGAGCAGTACTTC.

CDR3 in DNA: TGTGCCAGCAGTCCCCAGGGCGGGCCTAGCACAGATACGCAGTATTTT. Translation gives CASSPQGGPSTDTQYF. The chain employs TRBV6-4 and TRBJ2-3; TRBD1 or TRBD2 may be the D gene (5 bases each). The V end lost 5 bases, the J end lost 0 bases, and 15 bases lay between the germline ends. CDR3 length equals 16 residues. CDR1 and CDR2 (germline): MRHNA, SNTAGT.

The gene calls are TRBV5-1 and TRBJ2-5; D possibly uses TRBD1 or TRBD2 (6 bases each). V lost 4 bases and J 1 base, leaving 20 bases between the germline ends. The V gene's germline CDR1 is SGHRS and CDR2 YFSETQ. The CDR3 runs to 17 residues. The CDR3, as DNA: TGCGCCAGCAGCCCGGAGGGGGGCCTACGATTCCAAGAGACCCAGTACTTC. Translating it yields CASSPEGGLRFQETQYF.